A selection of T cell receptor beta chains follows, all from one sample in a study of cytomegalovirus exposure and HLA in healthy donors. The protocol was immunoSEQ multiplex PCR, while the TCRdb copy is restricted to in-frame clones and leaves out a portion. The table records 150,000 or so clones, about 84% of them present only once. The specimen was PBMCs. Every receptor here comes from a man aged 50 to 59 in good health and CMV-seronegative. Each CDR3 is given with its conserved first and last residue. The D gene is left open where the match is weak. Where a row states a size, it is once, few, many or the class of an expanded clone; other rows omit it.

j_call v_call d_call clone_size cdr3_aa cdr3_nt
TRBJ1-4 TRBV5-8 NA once CASSYLPGVTNEKLFF TGTGCCAGCAGCTACCTACCGGGAGTAACTAATGAAAAACTGTTTTTT
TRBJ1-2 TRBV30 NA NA CAWSPPGGSTYGYTF TGTGCCTGGAGTCCTCCGGGGGGGTCCACCTATGGCTACACCTTC
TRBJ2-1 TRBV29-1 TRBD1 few CSVGQGVGDEQFF TGCAGCGTCGGACAGGGGGTAGGCGATGAGCAGTTCTTC
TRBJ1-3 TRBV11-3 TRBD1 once CASSLNRGFDSGNTIYF TGTGCCAGCAGCTTAAACAGGGGATTTGACTCTGGAAACACCATATATTTT
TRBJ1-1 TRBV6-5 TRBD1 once CASSYGPGGTEAFF TGTGCCAGCAGTTACGGGCCAGGGGGAACTGAAGCTTTCTTT
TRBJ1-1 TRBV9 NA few CASSPPSGRPNTEAFF TGTGCCAGCAGCCCCCCCTCGGGGAGACCGAACACTGAAGCTTTCTTT
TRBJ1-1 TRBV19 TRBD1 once CASSVGTVQNTEAFF TGTGCCAGTAGTGTCGGGACAGTTCAGAACACTGAAGCTTTCTTT
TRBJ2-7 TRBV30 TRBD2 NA CAWSVGLAGGGEQYF TGTGCCTGGAGTGTGGGACTAGCGGGGGGCGGGGAGCAGTACTTC
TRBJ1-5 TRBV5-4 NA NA CASSVDGRSNQPQHF TGTGCCAGCAGCGTGGACGGGAGAAGCAATCAGCCCCAGCATTTT
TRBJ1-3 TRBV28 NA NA CASTPNGFSGNTIYF TGTGCCAGCACCCCCAACGGGTTCTCTGGAAACACCATATATTTT
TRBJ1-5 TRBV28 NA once CASSLVWGDSNQPQHF TGTGCCAGCAGTTTAGTGTGGGGGGACAGCAATCAGCCCCAGCATTTT
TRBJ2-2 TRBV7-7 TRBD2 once CASSPSGGGTGELFF TGTGCCAGCAGCCCCTCGGGGGGAGGGACCGGGGAGCTGTTTTTT
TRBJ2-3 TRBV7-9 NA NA CASSQGGGDTQYF TGTGCCAGCAGCCAAGGAGGTGGCGATACGCAGTATTTT
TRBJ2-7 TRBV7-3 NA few CASSLPGVQPPEYF TGTGCCAGCAGCTTACCGGGGGTACAACCTCCGGAGTACTTC
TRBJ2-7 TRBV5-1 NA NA CASSGGGGGSYEQYF TGCGCCAGCAGCGGAGGGGGAGGGGGGTCTTACGAGCAGTACTTC
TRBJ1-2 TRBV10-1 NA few CASKVRDYGYTF TGCGCCAGCAAGGTCAGGGATTATGGCTACACCTTC
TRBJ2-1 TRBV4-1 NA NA CASSFPPRGNEQFF TGCGCCAGCAGCTTTCCTCCGCGGGGCAATGAGCAGTTCTTC
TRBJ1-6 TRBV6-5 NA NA CASSYSGQGYNSPLHF TGTGCCAGCAGTTACTCGGGTCAGGGGTATAATTCACCCCTCCACTTT
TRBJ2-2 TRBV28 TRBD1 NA CASSLDRLNTGELFF TGTGCCAGCAGCCTGGACAGGTTAAACACCGGGGAGCTGTTTTTT
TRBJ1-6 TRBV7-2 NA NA CASSLVVGRYNSPLHF TGTGCCAGCAGCTTAGTGGTTGGCAGATATAATTCACCCCTCCACTTT
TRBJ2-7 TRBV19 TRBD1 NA CASSPRTQGAFSYEQYF TGTGCCAGTAGTCCCAGAACACAGGGGGCGTTTTCCTACGAGCAGTACTTC
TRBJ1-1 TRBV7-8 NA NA CASSFGGFDSEAFF TGTGCCAGCAGCTTTGGGGGGTTTGACTCTGAAGCTTTCTTT
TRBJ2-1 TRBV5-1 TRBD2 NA CASSLGTSGGSNEQFF TGCGCCAGCAGCTTGGGGACTAGCGGGGGGTCCAATGAGCAGTTCTTC
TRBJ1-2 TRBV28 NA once CASSGSQRGYTF TGTGCCAGCAGTGGGTCACAGCGGGGCTACACCTTC
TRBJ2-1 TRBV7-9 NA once CASSFDRTAGNEQFF TGTGCCAGCAGCTTTGACAGGACAGCCGGCAATGAGCAGTTCTTC
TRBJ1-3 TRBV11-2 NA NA CASSLQTRGTGNTIYF TGTGCCAGCAGTTTACAGACCAGGGGAACTGGAAACACCATATATTTT